This TCR beta chain appears in the sequencing data of a study of T cell repertoires in cytomegalovirus infection. In the study overall: Researchers turned to recently identified HLA-C-restricted CMV epitopes as well as well-studied HLA-B-restricted ones.

TCRdb independently ran MiXCR on the reads; one entry per CDR3 protein. In the table there are 62,000 or so distinct CDR3 sequences, over 20% of which are singletons. Study conclusions and caveats: In two of eight donors, the top clonotype was HLA-C-restricted CMV-specific.

On this clonotype: What it binds is not known.

Trimming stripped 1 base from V and 4 bases from J, with 13 bases between. The CDR3 runs to 15 residues. The germline V gene encodes CDR1 SEHNR and CDR2 FQNEAQ (reference sequence). The sequence was collected from a human donor in good health (CMV status not recorded). Some clones in this sample may be carry-over from other donors' samples. This chain links TRBV7-9 with TRBJ1-1; D is uncertain. The specimen was CD8+ T cells from cultured PBMCs, collected from culture after CMV antigen stimulation. The CDR3 loop reads CASSLGEVERTEAFF. The CDR3 DNA is TGTGCCAGCAGCTTAGGAGAGGTAGAGCGCACTGAAGCTTTCTTT.